A selection of T cell receptor beta chains follows, all from one sample in a study of blood T cell repertoires in COVID-19. Only in-frame clones appear in the TCRdb table, and some are missing; sequencing was by immunoSEQ multiplex PCR. The top ten hold around 2.3% of the sample, which has fewer than 200,000 clones, roughly 86% seen once. Sequences were obtained from peripheral blood. These receptors originate from a man aged 40-49 years with active or convalescent COVID-19. CDR3s include the opening cysteine and the closing phenylalanine or tryptophan.

J gene | V gene | CDR3 protein
TRBJ1-1 | TRBV6-5 | CASSRQGGGEAFF
TRBJ2-3 | TRBV5-4 | CASSFDRVRNWYF
TRBJ2-3 | TRBV7-9 | CASSLWLSDTQYF
TRBJ1-1 | TRBV30 | CAIDRVVEAFF
TRBJ1-5 | TRBV27 | CASSLSAGLNQPQHF
TRBJ2-2 | TRBV11-3 | CASQRSNTGELFF
TRBJ1-2 | TRBV2 | CASRQEANYGYTF
TRBJ2-2 | TRBV7-2 | CASTYPWGDVGTGELFF
TRBJ2-3 | TRBV5-4 | CASRDRVTDTQYF
TRBJ1-2 | TRBV7-9 | CASSLSTGRSVYGYTF
TRBJ2-7 | TRBV27 | CASSLLAGQPEQYF
TRBJ2-7 | TRBV6-6 | CASSYERVSSYEQYF
TRBJ1-4 | TRBV2 | CASSGQGMNEKLFF
TRBJ2-1 | TRBV24-1 | CATSDYRQGNEQFF
TRBJ1-1 | TRBV6-5 | CAAKGGPTEAFF
TRBJ1-4 | TRBV24-1 | CATSDPGQGNEKLFF
TRBJ2-2 | TRBV4-3 | CASSQDSGAGELFF
TRBJ2-2 | TRBV4-1 | CASSQAHLGNTGELFF
TRBJ1-2 | TRBV4-1 | CASSQPTGGFYGYTF
TRBJ2-2 | TRBV30 | CAWSVGSGVNTGELFF
TRBJ2-1 | TRBV21-1 | CASSKGVRDREYSEQFF
TRBJ2-5 | TRBV28 | CASSVSGAGRETQYF
TRBJ1-5 | TRBV27 | CASSLAPTRAQHF
TRBJ1-4 | TRBV5-1 | CASSIRTGLGDEKLFF
TRBJ1-1 | TRBV7-9 | CASSIGQYNTEAFF
TRBJ1-6 | TRBV5-4 | CASSLALENSPLHF
TRBJ1-2 | TRBV29-1 | CSVEVDRGRSGYTF
TRBJ2-5 | TRBV7-8 | CASIRLGLLGETQYF
TRBJ1-3 | TRBV20-1 | CSASPGYSGNTIYF
TRBJ1-2 | TRBV6-5 | CASSTGTGIHGYTF
TRBJ1-5 | TRBV9 | CASSVSGESNQPQHF
TRBJ1-1 | TRBV7-8 | CASSLRTPNTEAFF
TRBJ1-3 | TRBV6-5 | CASSNGLGNTIYF
TRBJ1-1 | TRBV30 | CAWSTVNTEAFF
TRBJ1-5 | TRBV4-3 | CASSQDLTVLKPQHF
TRBJ2-2 | TRBV25-1 | CASGGGTGGTGELFF
TRBJ2-5 | TRBV19 | CASSNSGGAGETQYF
TRBJ2-3 | TRBV5-1 | CASSLAGGTGSTDTQYF
TRBJ2-1 | TRBV2 | CASSLSGGSYNEQFF
TRBJ1-5 | TRBV7-2 | CASSLGQNNQPQHF
TRBJ1-2 | TRBV6-5 | CASSSPRGGANGYTF
TRBJ1-2 | TRBV5-4 | CASSGGTGEAYGYTF
TRBJ1-5 | TRBV30 | CAWRPGSSSNQPQHF
TRBJ2-1 | TRBV4-1 | CASSQYQQTAAEYNEQFF
TRBJ1-2 | TRBV30 | CAWSYYRSGGGGYGYTF
TRBJ1-4 | TRBV15 | CATSRSGTNEKLFF
TRBJ1-1 | TRBV6-5 | CASSLSAEAFF